The 27 T cell receptor beta chains reported below all come from one sample, sequenced in a study of T-cell reconstitution after alpha-beta-depleted transplantation in children (dated by TCRdb to 2016 to 2018). The treatment or condition label on this specimen signifies: allogeneic hematopoietic cell transplantation with graft depleted of TCRalphabeta T cells and CD19 B cells. Library preparation used PCR. Data came from an Illumina HiSeq 2500. Molecular barcoding was employed in the preparation of TCR libraries, with unique molecular identifiers being used to normalize TCRbeta repertoire quantification. TCRdb took the public reads, trimmed them with fastp at Q25, ran MiXCR for clone calling and kept in-frame beta chains. Rows with one shared CDR3 protein collapse into an entry with the most common genes and DNA. This sample comprises approximately 190,000 distinct CDR3 sequences, under 8.5% of them detected only once. The ten top clones hold less than 40% of the sample.

Sequences were derived from PBMCs, mostly from graft donor cells, sampled 360 days after TCRalphabeta/CD19-depleted stem cell transplant. Receptors originate from a male patient aged 2 to 9 who had a stem cell transplant for acute myeloid leukemia, so the T cells may come from the graft donor.

This chain links TRBV10-3 with TRBJ2-7, with TRBD2 as a possible D gene (7 bases). The germline gives CDR1 ENHRY, CDR2 SYGVKD. The CDR3 contains 14 residues. Trimming took 10 bases from V and 7 from J, leaving 23 bases between them. This chain's CDR3 is CATRGEQGVGEQYF. Here the CDR3 DNA reads TGTGCCACTCGGGGGGAACAGGGCGTAGGAGAGCAGTACTTC.

This clonotype was picked up a small number of times. This sequence joins TRBV7-8 and TRBJ2-7, with 7 bases aligning to TRBD2. CDR1 is SGHVS and CDR2 is FQNEAQ in the germline V gene. Trimming took 5 bases from V and 6 from J; bases not matched to a gene: 10. The CDR3 is made up of 14 amino acids. The CDR3, as DNA: TGTGCCAGCAGCCACATTCGGGAGGCAGCCGAGCAGTACTTC. It yields the protein CASSHIREAAEQYF.

This clonotype has at least ten counts. The genes are TRBV21-1 and TRBJ2-1; the table's D call, TRBD2, was not checked against the DNA. TRBV21-1 is annotated as a pseudogene. CDR3 length: 16 amino acids. The CDR3 protein is CASSKPRLAIYNEQFF. As DNA, the CDR3 is TGTGCCAGCAGCAAGCCAAGGCTAGCGATCTACAATGAGCAGTTCTTC.

This chain links TRBV19 with TRBJ2-1; TRBD1 matches 9 bases. Germline V gives CDR1 LNHDA, CDR2 SQIVND (reference sequence). The CDR3 runs 17 residues. J gave up 8 bases and V 0 bases, and 11 bases lay outside the gene matches. The CDR3 sequence is CASSIDRITGGVDEQFF. In nucleotides, the CDR3 is TGTGCCAGTAGTATAGATCGGATAACAGGGGGCGTCGATGAGCAGTTCTTC.

This clonotype was counted only a few times. The rearrangement joins TRBV6-5 to TRBJ2-2, with D possibly matching TRBD1 (5 bases). The CDR3 is 14 residues long. CDR1 is MNHEY and CDR2 is SVGAGI in the germline V gene. Trimming removed 2 bases at V and 2 bases at J, with 6 bases between. CDR3 amino acids: CASSYDRNTGELFF. The DNA for the CDR3 is TGTGCCAGCAGTTACGACAGAAACACCGGGGAGCTGTTTTTT.

This clonotype turned up a few times. This chain connects TRBV20-1 to TRBJ2-1; 15 nucleotides align to TRBD2. The J segment lost 0 bases and the V segment lost 5 bases, leaving 8 bases of the junction unmatched. Germline V gene data show CDR1 as DFQATT and CDR2 as SNEGSKA (reference sequence). This CDR3 is 18 amino acids long. The chain's CDR3 is CSAAGLAGGRSSYNEQFF. In nucleotides, the CDR3 is TGCAGTGCTGCGGGACTAGCGGGGGGCCGGAGCTCCTACAATGAGCAGTTCTTC.

This clonotype has only a few counts. This sequence joins TRBV12-3 or TRBV12-4 and TRBJ2-5, with D maybe TRBD2 (7 bases). V was trimmed by 7 bases and J by 5 bases, leaving 17 bases between them. The CDR3 runs to 14 residues. Written as DNA, the CDR3 is TGTGCCAGCACCCAAAGGGGGGGCGTGGAGACCCAGTACTTC. Translated, it gives CASTQRGGVETQYF.

This clonotype was recorded many times. This chain links TRBV12-3 or TRBV12-4 with TRBJ2-1, with 8 bases matching TRBD2. The CDR3 has 15 amino acids. The ends lost 2 bases at V and 3 bases at J; junction bases unmatched: 3. CDR3 sequence: CASSLTSGFYNEQFF. The DNA for the CDR3 is TGTGCCAGCAGTTTAACTAGCGGATTCTACAATGAGCAGTTCTTC.

The chain is built from TRBV4-3 and TRBJ1-2; D unresolved. The germline V and J ends were trimmed by 1 base and 0 bases, with 15 bases remaining between them. Germline CDR1 and CDR2: LGHNA and YSLEER. This CDR3 spans 17 amino acids. This chain's CDR3 is CASSQGIGRRANYGYTF. The CDR3 DNA sequence: TGCGCCAGCAGCCAAGGTATCGGACGGAGAGCTAACTATGGCTACACCTTC.

This clonotype was observed a few times. The V and J genes are TRBV3-1 and TRBJ2-5; a weak D match, TRBD1 (6 bases). The germline CDR1 and CDR2 sequences are LGHDT and YNNKEL (reference sequence). Trimming stripped 1 base from V and 1 base from J, with 13 bases between. This CDR3 comprises 16 residues. The CDR3 here is CASSQGSGHLQETQYF. The DNA of the CDR3 is TGTGCCAGCAGCCAAGGGTCGGGACACCTCCAAGAGACCCAGTACTTC.

This CDR3 reads CASSQDTGWTYEQYF. CDR3 bases: TGCGCCAGCAGCCAAGATACAGGGTGGACCTACGAGCAGTACTTC. J is TRBJ2-7 and V is TRBV4-3; possibly TRBD1 for D (6 bases). The CDR3 length is 15 residues. The V end was cut by 0 bases, the J end by 2 bases, with 11 bases between. The germline CDR1 and CDR2 sequences are LGHNA and YSLEER.

This clonotype was seen more than once but under ten times. CDR3 sequence (DNA): TGTGCCAGCAGTCCATCTGGGTCGCGGATCTACAATGAGCAGTTCTTC. Protein sequence: CASSPSGSRIYNEQFF. The V call is TRBV12-3 or TRBV12-4, the J call TRBJ2-1, with D uncertain. The CDR3 spans 16 residues. The V and J ends lost 5 bases and 3 bases respectively, with 17 bases between them.

This chain joins TRBV25-1 and TRBJ1-5; 9 bases match TRBD1. Germline values: CDR1 MGHDK, CDR2 SYGVNS. With V trimmed by 6 bases and J by 7 bases, 13 bases remained unmatched. The CDR3 spans 16 residues. This chain's CDR3 is CASSPFGTGNGQPQHF. The CDR3 coding sequence is TGTGCCAGCAGCCCCTTCGGGACAGGGAACGGGCAGCCCCAGCATTTT.

In its sample, this clonotype was seen many times. The J gene is TRBJ2-3, the V gene TRBV12-3 or TRBV12-4; the match to TRBD2 covers 7 bases. The V segment lost 8 bases and the J segment 7 bases; nucleotides outside the gene matches: 6. CDR3 length: 12 amino acids. CDR3 nucleotide sequence: TGTGCCAGCGGCTCACTAGCGAATACGCAGTATTTT. Residues: CASGSLANTQYF.

This clonotype was seen a few times. The genes are TRBV5-1 and TRBJ2-1; 7 nucleotides line up with TRBD2. This CDR3 has 15 residues. Germline lookup yields CDR1 SGHRS and CDR2 YFSETQ. The junction had 9 bases not matched to a gene; V was cut back by 2 bases and J by 7 bases. The CDR3 DNA reads TGCGCCAGCAGCTTAGGACTAGGCCCGGGGAATGAGCAGTTCTTC. This sequence encodes CASSLGLGPGNEQFF.

V gene TRBV6-5 combines with J gene TRBJ2-7; possibly TRBD2 for D (5 bases). Germline V gives CDR1 MNHEY, CDR2 SVGAGI. The V gene lost 5 bases and the J gene lost 2 bases, with 16 bases spanning the gap. This CDR3 is built from 15 residues. The CDR3 coding sequence is TGTGCCAGCAGTCCCGCCCCGGACTCTCCCTACGAGCAGTACTTC. It translates to CASSPAPDSPYEQYF.

The V call is TRBV7-3, the J call TRBJ2-5; D is unresolved. Germline-derived CDR1 and CDR2 are SGHTA and FQGTGA. V lost 4 bases and J lost 5, with 11 bases in between. The CDR3 loop spans 13 amino acids. CDR3 in amino acids: CASSSRAFETQYF. The CDR3 DNA sequence: TGTGCCAGCAGCTCACGGGCGTTCGAGACCCAGTACTTC. The whole variable domain, filled in from reference TRBV7-3 and TRBJ2-5, reads GAGVSQTPSNKVTEKGKYVELRCDPISGHTALYWYRQSLGQGPEFLIYFQGTGAADDSGLPNDRFFAVRPEGSVSTLKIQRTERGDSAVYLCASSSRAFETQYFGPGTRLLVL.

The chain employs TRBV4-1 and TRBJ2-5, with D tentatively TRBD2 (6 bases). Germline-derived CDR1 and CDR2 are MGHRA and YSYEKL. This CDR3 has 17 amino acids. V gave up 5 bases and J gave up 2 bases, with 21 bases separating them. The CDR3 DNA reads as TGCGCCAGCAGCGACTCTCTAGCGACCGGTCGGCAAGAGACCCAGTACTTC. Its translation is CASSDSLATGRQETQYF.

Regarding this clonotype: A read error may explain this, as a much larger clone is one base away. As DNA, the CDR3 is TGCGCCAGCATGTTGAACACCGGGGGGCTGTTTTTT. Protein: CASMLNTGGLFF. The rearrangement joins TRBV5-1 to TRBJ2-2; a weak D match, TRBD2 (6 bases). This CDR3 has 12 amino acids. The germline CDR1 and CDR2 sequences are SGHRS and YFSETQ.

This chain connects TRBV20-1 to TRBJ2-7, with D possibly being TRBD1 (5 bases). Germline loops: CDR1 DFQATT, CDR2 SNEGSKA (reference sequence). The V gene lost 1 base and the J gene lost 3 bases, with 10 bases spanning the gap. The CDR3 totals 13 residues. DNA for the CDR3: TGCAGTGCTAGAGGCCCGGACAACTACGAGCAGTACGTC. It is translated as CSARGPDNYEQYV.

This clonotype was seen ten or more times. The chain combines TRBV12-5 with TRBJ2-1; 7 nucleotides line up with TRBD1. The trim removed 5 bases at V and 2 bases at J, leaving 12 bases unmatched. CDR1 is LGHNT, CDR2 FRNRAP, per germline. The CDR3 sequence is 17 residues long. In DNA form, the CDR3 reads TGTGCTAGTGGTCGGGCGGGCAAGACAGGGACCTACAATGAGCAGTTCTTC. Translation gives CASGRAGKTGTYNEQFF.

This clonotype was seen a few times. The chain uses TRBV5-6 and TRBJ2-7; 12 bases are a match to TRBD2. The CDR3 contains 16 residues. V lost 1 base and J lost 1; bases outside the gene matches: 3. The germline V gene has CDR1 SGHDT and CDR2 YYEEEE. The CDR3 DNA reads TGTGCCAGCAGCTTGACTAGCGGGGGGCCGTCCTACGAGCAGTACTTC. Its translation: CASSLTSGGPSYEQYF.

The chain links TRBV20-1 to TRBJ2-3; 9 bases match TRBD2. The junction had 18 bases not matched to a gene; V was cut back by 3 bases and J by 2 bases. CDR1 and CDR2 (germline): DFQATT, SNEGSKA (reference sequence). This CDR3 comprises 19 residues. CDR3 in DNA: TGCAGTGCTAGTGGCGCTAGCGGGACTTCCTTTACTTTCACAGATACGCAGTATTTT. Its translation: CSASGASGTSFTFTDTQYF.

This clonotype was seen only a few times. This chain connects TRBV19 to TRBJ2-3; 8 positions match TRBD2. CDR3 size: 14 residues. Germline trimming cut 7 bases from V and 3 bases from J; bases unmatched to any gene: 6. Germline V gives CDR1 LNHDA, CDR2 SQIVND (reference sequence). CDR3 in DNA: TGTGCCAGTAAGAGCGGGGGTTGGACAGATACGCAGTATTTT. Amino acid sequence: CASKSGGWTDTQYF.

Ten or more counts support this clonotype. The J gene is TRBJ2-5, the V gene TRBV29-1, with TRBD2 identical over 7 bases. Germline loops: CDR1 SQVTM, CDR2 ANQGSEA. This CDR3 spans 15 amino acids. The junction had 16 bases not matched to a gene; V was cut back by 7 bases and J by 5 bases. CDR3: CSGRSGNPVRETQYF. CDR3 in DNA: TGCAGCGGACGAAGCGGGAACCCCGTGCGGGAGACCCAGTACTTC.

This clonotype has at least ten counts. This chain joins TRBV10-3 and TRBJ2-3; 7 nucleotides align to TRBD2. The CDR3 is 16 amino acids. V shed 8 bases, J shed 0 bases, and the junction held 11 bases outside the gene matches. Germline V gene lookup returns CDR1 ENHRY and CDR2 SYGVKD. Here the CDR3 reads CAIDAAGDTSTDTQYF. DNA for the CDR3: TGTGCCATCGACGCGGCGGGAGACACCAGCACAGATACGCAGTATTTT.

This clonotype has only a few counts. This chain connects TRBV10-3 to TRBJ2-7, with D unclear. V was clipped by 3 bases and J by 3 bases, with 12 bases between them. Germline V gene lookup returns CDR1 ENHRY and CDR2 SYGVKD. This CDR3 spans 14 amino acids. The CDR3 loop reads CAISDTNAHYEQYF. CDR3 nucleotide sequence: TGTGCCATCAGTGATACCAACGCACACTACGAGCAGTACTTC.